What follows are 30 T cell receptor beta chains derived from one specimen sequenced in a study of blood T cells in healthy people across ages. A J-beta primer mix and a sample-barcoded 5' primer were used in a second PCR of about 7 to 11 cycles. TCRdb ran MiXCR on the 5' RACE reads and lists one entry per CDR3 protein. The profile covers approximately 1.5 million distinct CDR3 sequences, with about 31% appearing a single time and about 10% taken by the ten largest. Sequenced sample: blood. These receptors were collected from a woman aged 25 to 45 in good health.

The sample holds a few counts of this clonotype. V is TRBV9 and J is TRBJ1-1; possibly TRBD1 for D (6 bases). Germline values: CDR1 SGDLS, CDR2 YYNGEE. Trimming took off 4 bases at V and 1 base at J, with 17 bases between the two ends. This CDR3 comprises 16 residues. For the CDR3, the DNA is TGTGCCAGCAGCAGAGAGGGGGGGGCGAGGAACACTGAAGCTTTCTTT. Translation gives CASSREGGARNTEAFF. Full variable domain (remainder filled in from reference TRBV9 and TRBJ1-1): DSGVTQTPKHLITATGQRVTLRCSPRSGDLSVYWYQQSLDQGLQFLIQYYNGEERAKGNILERFSAQQFPDLHSELNLSSLELGDSALYFCASSREGGARNTEAFFGQGTRLTVV.

In this sample, this clonotype turned up once. The junction departs from germline at one end; a sequencing error may be responsible. V usage is TRBV7-2 and J usage is TRBJ2-1, with D maybe TRBD1 (5 bases). Germline CDR1 SGHTA, CDR2 FQGNSA. This CDR3 contains 15 residues. The CDR3 DNA reads as TGTGCCAGCAGCTTAGTGCAGGGAAGATACAATGAGCAGGTCTTC. It specifies CASSLVQGRYNEQVF.

The chain has TRBV6-4 and TRBJ2-1; perhaps TRBD1 as D (6 bases). The length of the CDR3 is 14 residues. Trimming removed 2 bases at V and 6 bases at J, with 11 bases between. Germline CDR1 and CDR2: MRHNA and SNTAGT. The CDR3 spells CASSDKARGNEQFF. Here the CDR3 DNA reads TGTGCCAGCAGTGACAAGGCCAGGGGCAATGAGCAGTTCTTC.

The chain employs TRBV29-1 and TRBJ1-3, with D perhaps matching TRBD1 (6 bases). The CDR3 extends over 13 amino acids. Trimming pared 6 bases from V and 2 bases from J, leaving 11 bases between. Germline V gene sequence: CDR1 SQVTM, CDR2 ANQGSEA. The DNA for the CDR3 is TGCAGCGTCCCACAGGGCCCTGGAAACACCATATATTTT. Amino acids: CSVPQGPGNTIYF.

The rearrangement uses TRBV6-5 and TRBJ1-1; 10 positions agree with TRBD1. The germline CDR1 and CDR2 sequences are MNHEY and SVGAGI. The CDR3 runs to 18 residues. V trimming: 0 bases; J trimming: 1 base; junction bases outside the gene matches: 8. The CDR3 nucleotides are TGTGCCAGCAGTTACTCCGACGACAGGGGGCTATCGAACACTGAAGCTTTCTTT. As protein: CASSYSDDRGLSNTEAFF.

The chain recombines TRBV7-3 with TRBJ2-3, with 8 bases that match TRBD1. The CDR3 contains 16 residues. Germline loops: CDR1 SGHTA, CDR2 FQGTGA. The V and J ends lost 4 bases and 4 bases, in that order; junction bases with no gene match: 10. The CDR3 region is CASSSYRDRSPDTQYF. In nucleotides, the CDR3 is TGTGCCAGCAGCTCCTACCGGGACAGGTCCCCAGATACGCAGTATTTT.

This clonotype was recorded many times. The chain joins TRBV29-1 to TRBJ2-3; D unresolved. Looked up from germline, CDR1 is SQVTM and CDR2 is ANQGSEA. This CDR3 is built from 14 residues. CDR3 nucleotide sequence: TGCAGTCTTGCCGGCGGAGATCCCACAGATACGCAGTATTTT. Translated, it gives CSLAGGDPTDTQYF.

This clonotype appeared a few times. V gene TRBV20-1 combines with J gene TRBJ1-2, with no clear D. CDR1 and CDR2 (germline): DFQATT, SNEGSKA (reference sequence). The CDR3 contains 11 residues. With 8 bases removed from V and 6 bases from J, the gap between germline ends came to 13 bases. The CDR3 DNA follows: TGCAGTAGAGAGGGAGAAAATGGCTACACCTTC. Protein: CSREGENGYTF.

The table lists this clonotype with a few counts. The DNA for the CDR3 is TGTGCCAGCAGCCCGATGGACCGACCTGGCTACGAGCAGTACTTC. Its protein is CASSPMDRPGYEQYF. The J gene is TRBJ2-7, the V gene TRBV9, with no clear D. CDR3 length equals 15 residues. The V gene's germline CDR1 is SGDLS and CDR2 YYNGEE. The ends were cut back, 4 bases at V and 3 bases at J, with 17 bases in the middle.

The rearrangement uses TRBV28 and TRBJ2-3, with D perhaps TRBD2 (6 bases). The CDR3 is made up of 15 amino acids. The germline gives CDR1 MDHEN, CDR2 SYDVKM. Trimming cost V 4 bases and J 4 bases, with 15 bases left between them. CDR3 in DNA: TGTGCCAGCAGTTGGACCTGGGAGGACCCAGATACGCAGTATTTT. It encodes CASSWTWEDPDTQYF.

V gene TRBV5-1 combines with J gene TRBJ2-5, with 13 bases matching TRBD2. The assigned J gene may be wrong: the sequence end matches TRBJ2-7 better. The CDR3 is 15 amino acids. Per germline, CDR1 SGHRS and CDR2 YFSETQ. CDR3 in DNA: TGCGCCAGCAGCTCACAACTAGCGGGAGGGTACGAGCAGTACTTC. It translates to CASSSQLAGGYEQYF.

This clonotype turned up a few times. The J gene is TRBJ2-6, the V gene TRBV20-1, with unresolved D. Trimming pared 4 bases from V and 0 bases from J, leaving 4 bases between. Germline-derived CDR1 and CDR2 are DFQATT and SNEGSKA (reference sequence). The CDR3 sequence is 13 residues long. The CDR3 region is CSATRSGANVLTF. In DNA form, the CDR3 reads TGCAGTGCTACCCGCTCTGGGGCCAACGTCCTGACTTTC.

This clonotype showed up just a few times. The rearrangement uses TRBV6-6 and TRBJ1-6; no firm D call. V dropped 6 bases and J dropped 10 bases, with 16 bases sitting between them. Germline V lookup: CDR1 MNHNY, CDR2 SVGAGI (reference sequence). The CDR3 consists of 14 residues. This CDR3 is CASSQEMAGSPLHF. The DNA for the CDR3 is TGTGCCAGCAGCCAAGAGATGGCGGGCTCACCCCTCCACTTT.

This clonotype occurred a few times. The chain employs TRBV9 and TRBJ2-3; 7 positions agree with TRBD2. The CDR3 is made up of 15 amino acids. Trimming removed 2 bases from V and 6 bases from J; junction bases left unmatched: 9. The germline V gene has CDR1 SGDLS and CDR2 YYNGEE. Here the CDR3 reads CASSVFGGEGDTQYF. DNA of the CDR3: TGTGCCAGCAGCGTGTTTGGCGGGGAGGGGGATACGCAGTATTTT.

The chain uses TRBV12-3 or TRBV12-4 and TRBJ2-1; 8 bases fit TRBD2. The CDR3 covers 15 residues. V lost 3 bases and J lost 8; bases outside the gene matches: 9. CDR3 sequence: CASSFIGGAVDEQFF. CDR3 nucleotides: TGTGCCAGCAGTTTCATCGGGGGGGCGGTCGATGAGCAGTTCTTC.

As to this clonotype: One end of the junction fails to match germline, which may point to a read error. The genes are TRBV7-2 and TRBJ2-1; 9 bases align to TRBD1. Germline V gene lookup returns CDR1 SGHTA and CDR2 FQGNSA. The CDR3 is 16 residues long. CDR3 loop: CANSLAGTGTYNEQFF. The CDR3, as DNA: TGTGCCAACAGCTTAGCCGGGACAGGGACCTACAATGAGCAGTTCTTC.

The CDR3 DNA sequence: TGCAGTGTCATGACAGGGGAGAGCAGGAACGAGCAGTACTTC. Its translation: CSVMTGESRNEQYF. The chain combines TRBV29-1 with TRBJ2-7; 8 nucleotides match TRBD1. Germline loops: CDR1 SQVTM, CDR2 ANQGSEA. This CDR3 spans 14 amino acids.

This clonotype has more than one count but fewer than ten. The chain joins TRBV30 to TRBJ2-3, with D maybe TRBD1 (5 bases). This CDR3 has 16 amino acids. CDR1 and CDR2 (germline): GTSNPN, SVGIG (reference sequence). Trimming shortened V by 5 bases and J by 0 bases, and 18 bases separated the two germline ends. The CDR3 nucleotides are TGTGCCTGGGGCTTTTTGACAGACCTTAGCACAGATACGCAGTATTTT. It is translated as CAWGFLTDLSTDTQYF.

This chain joins TRBV5-1 and TRBJ2-3, with 8 bases aligning to TRBD1. This CDR3 region has 13 residues. Unmatched junction bases numbered 6, after V lost 8 bases and J lost 4 bases. The germline V gene has CDR1 SGHRS and CDR2 YFSETQ. Here the CDR3 DNA reads TGCGCCAGTATAGACAGGGGTGCAGATACGCAGTATTTT. This encodes CASIDRGADTQYF. Complete variable domain (other parts from reference TRBV5-1 and TRBJ2-3): KAGVTQTPRYLIKTRGQQVTLSCSPISGHRSVSWYQQTPGQGLQFLFEYFSETQRNKGNFPGRFSGRQFSNSRSEMNVSTLELGDSALYLCASIDRGADTQYFGPGTRLTVL.

The rearrangement joins TRBV6-5 to TRBJ1-4; no definite D call. Trimming removed 1 base at V and 0 bases at J, with 15 bases between. The CDR3 consists of 18 residues. Germline V gives CDR1 MNHEY, CDR2 SVGAGI. The CDR3 DNA is TGTGCCAGCAGTTACTATCCGGTCGGCCCTGCAACTAATGAAAAACTGTTTTTT. Translation gives CASSYYPVGPATNEKLFF.

This clonotype was picked up many times. The rearrangement uses TRBV12-3 or TRBV12-4 and TRBJ1-6; 7 bases align to TRBD1. CDR3 length: 14 residues. Losses at the gene ends were 3 bases for V and 10 bases for J; bases not matched to a gene: 6. Written as DNA, the CDR3 is TGTGCCAGCAGTTTTGGCAGGGGGAACTCACCCCTCCACTTT. The encoded protein is CASSFGRGNSPLHF.

The gene calls are TRBV28 and TRBJ1-5; tentatively, D is TRBD1 (5 bases). The CDR3 contains 14 residues. Per germline, CDR1 MDHEN and CDR2 SYDVKM. V lost 6 bases to trimming and J lost 5 bases, with 14 bases between them. CDR3 region: CASSPKRGDQPQHF. The CDR3 coding sequence is TGTGCCAGCAGCCCCAAGAGGGGAGATCAGCCCCAGCATTTT.

This clonotype was recorded a few times. The V call is TRBV6-1, the J call TRBJ2-7, with 7 bases that match TRBD1. J was trimmed by 6 bases and V by 6 bases; bases with no gene match: 11. Looked up from germline, CDR1 is MNHNS and CDR2 is SASEGT. The CDR3 loop spans 14 amino acids. CDR3: CASRGQTPGREQYF. CDR3 bases: TGTGCCAGCAGGGGACAGACCCCGGGTCGCGAGCAGTACTTC.

The chain recombines TRBV6-5 with TRBJ2-5, with D tentatively TRBD1 (6 bases). Germline values: CDR1 MNHEY, CDR2 SVGAGI. Trimming stripped 5 bases from V and 1 base from J, with 11 bases between. This CDR3 is 14 amino acids long. DNA for the CDR3: TGTGCCAGCAGTCGTCGGGACACCCAAGAGACCCAGTACTTC. It specifies CASSRRDTQETQYF.

This clonotype was seen only a few times. V gene TRBV20-1 combines with J gene TRBJ2-3, with TRBD2 matching over 9 bases. Germline trimming cut 1 base from V and 4 bases from J; bases unmatched to any gene: 6. Per the germline V gene, CDR1 is DFQATT and CDR2 is SNEGSKA (reference sequence). This CDR3 comprises 15 residues. As DNA, the CDR3 is TGCAGTGCTAGAGCGAGCGGGAGGATCGCAGATACGCAGTATTTT. This sequence encodes CSARASGRIADTQYF.

The genes are TRBV4-1 and TRBJ1-5; tentatively, D is TRBD1 (5 bases). From germline, CDR1 is MGHRA and CDR2 YSYEKL. The CDR3 length is 16 residues. V was trimmed by 3 bases and J by 0 bases, leaving 12 bases between them. The chain's CDR3 is CASSQLDRYSNQPQHF. CDR3 bases: TGCGCCAGCAGCCAGCTTGACAGATATAGCAATCAGCCCCAGCATTTT.

CDR3 sequence: CASSLVGGHGNQPQHF. CDR3 DNA: TGTGCCAGCAGCTTAGTCGGGGGGCATGGCAATCAGCCCCAGCATTTT. This sequence joins TRBV7-2 and TRBJ1-5; a weak D match, TRBD1 (6 bases). In germline, CDR1 is SGHTA, CDR2 FQGNSA. The germline V and J ends were trimmed by 1 base and 2 bases, with 12 bases remaining between them. The CDR3 extends over 16 amino acids.

This clonotype was counted ten times or more. The genes are TRBV29-1 and TRBJ1-1; D uncertain. The CDR3 sequence is 13 residues long. Between the trimmed V and J ends, which lost 0 bases and 2 bases, there was a span of 7 bases. Germline assignment: CDR1 SQVTM and CDR2 ANQGSEA. CDR3 DNA sequence: TGCAGCGTTGAAGATCGGCCAAACACTGAAGCTTTCTTT. Its translation is CSVEDRPNTEAFF.

The chain links TRBV20-1 to TRBJ1-2, with 7 nucleotides matching TRBD1. With 3 bases clipped from V and 4 bases from J, the junction kept 11 bases outside the gene matches. The CDR3 totals 15 residues. Looked up from germline, CDR1 is DFQATT and CDR2 is SNEGSKA (reference sequence). The DNA for the CDR3 is TGCAGTGCTAGTTCCACAGGGGCCTTCGGCTATGGCTACACCTTC. It encodes CSASSTGAFGYGYTF.

The gene calls are TRBV9 and TRBJ2-3; D unclear. Germline V lookup: CDR1 SGDLS, CDR2 YYNGEE. V was trimmed by 3 bases and J by 7 bases, leaving 9 bases between them. The CDR3 consists of 12 residues. This CDR3 is CASSGVANTQYF. The CDR3 DNA reads as TGTGCCAGCAGCGGGGTGGCCAATACGCAGTATTTT.